One sample yielded the 7 T cell receptor beta chains listed below, sequenced in a study of blood T cell repertoires in COVID-19. TCRdb's copy holds only in-frame clones and misses some; the assay was immunoSEQ multiplex PCR. The data show some 97,000 clones, with about 89% seen just once and around 2.1% held by the top ten. The specimen was peripheral blood. These receptors were taken from a man aged 45-65 years with active COVID-19.

The chain links TRBV18 to TRBJ2-5; 13 nucleotides agree with TRBD2. The CDR3 runs 15 residues. The germline V gene encodes CDR1 KGHSH and CDR2 LQKENI. After removal of 6 bases from V and 5 bases from J, the junction contained 6 bases not matched to a gene. The CDR3 nucleotides read TGTGCCAGCTCTCGGACTAGCGGGGGCCAGGAGACCCAGTACTTC. Protein: CASSRTSGGQETQYF.

The chain carries TRBV2 and TRBJ2-4; possibly TRBD1 for D (5 bases). The CDR3 loop spans 15 amino acids. With 2 bases removed from V and 0 bases from J, the gap between germline ends came to 8 bases. CDR1 is SNHLY, CDR2 FYNNEI, per germline. The CDR3 reads CASSEIRVAKNIQYF. The CDR3 DNA reads TGTGCCAGCAGTGAAATCAGGGTAGCCAAAAACATTCAGTACTTC.

The chain employs TRBV5-6 and TRBJ2-2; D possibly corresponds to TRBD1 (6 bases). Germline V CDR1 and CDR2: SGHDT, YYEEEE. V lost 1 base and J 7 bases, leaving 17 bases between the germline ends. This CDR3 is 16 amino acids long. The CDR3 sequence: CASSLQATGDHGELFF. The DNA for the CDR3 is TGTGCCAGCAGCTTGCAAGCGACAGGTGACCACGGGGAGCTGTTTTTT.

This clone was seen ten or more times. The genes are TRBV27 and TRBJ2-1; 8 bases line up with TRBD2. Germline CDR1 is MNHEY and CDR2 is SMNVEV (reference sequence). Germline trimming cut 3 bases from V and 0 bases from J; bases unmatched to any gene: 7. The CDR3 consists of 17 residues. Here the CDR3 DNA reads TGTGCCAGCAGTTTGAGGGAGCGGGAGAGCTCCTACAATGAGCAGTTCTTC. Amino acid sequence: CASSLRERESSYNEQFF.

The genes are TRBV5-1 and TRBJ1-4; TRBD1 agrees at 10 bases. Per germline, CDR1 SGHRS and CDR2 YFSETQ. V lost 7 bases and J lost 8; bases outside the gene matches: 17. The CDR3 spans 17 residues. CDR3 region: CASEINGTGEICEKLFF. Here the CDR3 DNA reads TGCGCCAGCGAGATTAATGGGACAGGGGAAATATGCGAAAAACTGTTTTTT.

The chain links TRBV4-1 to TRBJ2-5; D is possibly TRBD1 (6 bases). The V and J ends lost 4 bases and 2 bases respectively, with 11 bases between them. The CDR3 runs 14 residues. Germline V gives CDR1 MGHRA, CDR2 YSYEKL. The CDR3 DNA sequence: TGCGCCAGCAGCCGGCAGCAGGGGCAAGAGACCCAGTACTTC. Residues: CASSRQQGQETQYF.

This clone has just one count. J is TRBJ1-2 and V is TRBV9; 7 bases align to TRBD1. Germline CDR1 is SGDLS and CDR2 is YYNGEE. V lost 0 bases and J lost 3; bases outside the gene matches: 5. There are 15 residues in the CDR3. This CDR3 is CASSVDGGGYYGYTF. The CDR3 DNA reads TGTGCCAGCAGCGTAGACGGAGGGGGCTACTATGGCTACACCTTC.